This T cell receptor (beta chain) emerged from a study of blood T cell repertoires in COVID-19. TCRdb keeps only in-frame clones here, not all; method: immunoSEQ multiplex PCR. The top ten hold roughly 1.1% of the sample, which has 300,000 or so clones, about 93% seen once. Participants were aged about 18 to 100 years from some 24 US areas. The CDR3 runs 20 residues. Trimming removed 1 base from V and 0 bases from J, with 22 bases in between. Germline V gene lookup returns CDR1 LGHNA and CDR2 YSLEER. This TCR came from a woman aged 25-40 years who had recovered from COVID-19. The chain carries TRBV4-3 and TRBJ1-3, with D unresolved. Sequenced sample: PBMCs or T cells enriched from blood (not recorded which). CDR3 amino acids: CASSQALSSVALSSGNTIYF. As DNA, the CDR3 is TGCGCCAGCAGCCAAGCCTTATCCTCGGTAGCGCTCTCCTCTGGAAACACCATATATTTT.